This TCR beta chain stems from a study of vaccination effects on CD4 cells after COVID-19. Notes on the study in general: In vaccinees who were healthy, merely 1 out of 255 vaccine-induced clones cross-reacted with common cold coronaviruses.

ViraFEST expansion of antigen-specific CD4+ T cells with viral peptide pools preceded sequencing. Following a roughly 9-day culture, CD4+ T cells were purified. Participants received two doses of either the BNT162b2 or mRNA-1273 vaccine. Sequencing used immunoSEQ multiplex PCR; TCRdb keeps in-frame clones, though not all of them. The sample carries about 59,000 clones, roughly three quarters recorded once. Of note for this clone: Its antigen remains unidentified.

This receptor was taken from a human donor who received a COVID-19 vaccine. The sequencing used CD4+ T cells from PBMCs cultured with HCoV-OC43 spike peptides, collected after COVID-19 vaccination. The subset is: HCoV-OC43 spike overlapping peptide pool stimulation.

In DNA form, the CDR3 reads TGTGCCAGTAGTATCCCGTACAGGGGGAACACCGGGGAGCTGTTTTTT. Translated, it gives CASSIPYRGNTGELFF. The chain has TRBV19 and TRBJ2-2, with 7 bases that match TRBD1. The trim removed 3 bases at V and 1 base at J, leaving 5 bases unmatched. This CDR3 comprises 16 residues. Germline V gives CDR1 LNHDA, CDR2 SQIVND (reference sequence). Full variable domain (missing parts from reference TRBV19 and TRBJ2-2): DGGITQSPKYLFRKEGQNVTLSCEQNLNHDAMYWYRQDPGQGLRLIYYSQIVNDFQKGDIAEGYSVSREKKESFPLTVTSAQKNPTAFYLCASSIPYRGNTGELFFGEGSRLTVL.